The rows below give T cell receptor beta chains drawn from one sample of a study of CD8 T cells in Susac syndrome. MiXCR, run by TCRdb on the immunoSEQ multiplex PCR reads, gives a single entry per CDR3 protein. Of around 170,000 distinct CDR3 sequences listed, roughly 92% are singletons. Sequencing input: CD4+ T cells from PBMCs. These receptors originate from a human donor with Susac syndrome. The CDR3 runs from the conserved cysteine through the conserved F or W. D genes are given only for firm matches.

CSVGPTSAEQYF	.	12	TRBV29-1
CASSQDTDQPQHF	.	13	TRBV5-1
CATSRFPDTQYF	.	12	TRBV15
CASSQEGSRSGNEKLFF	.	17	TRBV4-2
CSVESGATNEKLFF	.	14	TRBV29-1
CASSLAKDVNEQYF	.	14	TRBV7-2
CSAGQGGSGNTIYF	TRBD1	14	TRBV29-1
CASSPQRRNTEAFF	.	14	TRBV27
CASSLTAGSEQYF	TRBD2	13	TRBV13
CSVDQGGSGNTIYF	.	14	TRBV29-1
CAIVEGLVNTEAFF	.	14	TRBV10-3
CSVRQGPSGNYGYTF	.	15	TRBV29-1
CASSLATASTDTQYF	.	15	TRBV5-1
CASSQEFGQTNYGYTF	.	16	TRBV4-3
CASSPVQGSDYGYTF	.	15	TRBV18
CASSDQPGGNEQFF	TRBD2	14	TRBV9
CASSPQTSLQETQYF	TRBD2	15	TRBV18
CSASGTDNEQFF	TRBD1	12	TRBV20-1
CSARTYMSNFSYEQYF	.	16	TRBV20-1
CASSQGTVYGYTF	.	13	TRBV3-1
CASSSYGQAIYF	.	12	TRBV7-2
CASSERGNYGYTF	.	13	TRBV2
CASSPRTGGGEKLFF	.	15	TRBV19
CASSLRTGPGMETQYF	.	16	TRBV5-1
CSVLARTGDTEAFF	TRBD1	14	TRBV29-1
CASSSGNNANYGYTF	.	15	TRBV12-3/TRBV12-4
CASSLAGEFGELFF	.	14	TRBV5-4
CASSFDGREETQYF	.	14	TRBV5-4
CSVEWRGSVYNEQFF	.	15	TRBV29-1
CASSYGRGREETQYF	.	15	TRBV6-6
CASSLRDRGGYTF	TRBD1	13	TRBV7-9
CASSGEGGGAPAYEQYF	TRBD2	17	TRBV25-1
CAWSVLSSDLLAFF	.	14	TRBV30
CASSQVRGGRETQYF	TRBD2	15	TRBV3-1
CASSPDGNYGYTF	.	13	TRBV7-8
CASTGHHYEQYF	.	12	TRBV11-2
CASSQRGDQPQHF	.	13	TRBV3-1
CSVKTGTGTDTQYF	.	14	TRBV29-1
CASSLGQGNIQYF	TRBD1	13	TRBV6-5
CAWWTGGISPLHF	TRBD1	13	TRBV30
CSVEDPASGGADFNEQFF	TRBD2	18	TRBV29-1
CASTLTPAGSPLHF	.	14	TRBV9
CSARLAGGETQYF	TRBD2	13	TRBV20-1
CASRDSGGYTF	.	11	TRBV28
CSARAPPRDEQFF	.	13	TRBV20-1
CASSSLASGGAKNIQYF	TRBD2	17	TRBV6-1
CSARDPGNEQFF	.	12	TRBV20-1
CASRPLGQNNEQFF	.	14	TRBV7-9